This entry features one TCR beta chain sequence. These data belong to a study of control samples from healthy donors and cancer patients. The germline gives CDR1 MNHNY, CDR2 SVGAGI (reference sequence). The CDR3 runs to 14 residues. Trimming took off 0 bases at V and 8 bases at J, with 10 bases between the two ends. TCRdb keeps only in-frame clones here, not all; method: immunoSEQ multiplex PCR. The sample lists over 150,000 clones, approximately 94% occurring once. The chain couples TRBV6-6 to TRBJ1-4; D is undetermined. The sequenced material came from blood. This TCR derives from a woman between 18 and 30 years old in good health. In DNA form, the CDR3 reads TGTGCCAGCAGTTACTCCGAAGTTAGGGAAAAACTGTTTTTT. Translating gives CASSYSEVREKLFF.